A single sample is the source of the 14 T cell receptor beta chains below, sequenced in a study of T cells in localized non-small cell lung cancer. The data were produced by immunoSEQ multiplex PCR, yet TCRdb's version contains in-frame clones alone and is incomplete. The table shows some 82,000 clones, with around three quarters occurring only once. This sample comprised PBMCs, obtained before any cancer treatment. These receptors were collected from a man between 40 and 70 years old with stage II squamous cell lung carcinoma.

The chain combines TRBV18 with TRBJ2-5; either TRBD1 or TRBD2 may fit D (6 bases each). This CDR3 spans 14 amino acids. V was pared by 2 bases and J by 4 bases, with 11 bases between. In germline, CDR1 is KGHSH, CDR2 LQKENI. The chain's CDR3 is CASSPRGVGETQYF. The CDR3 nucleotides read TGTGCCAGCTCACCAAGGGGGGTCGGAGAGACCCAGTACTTC.

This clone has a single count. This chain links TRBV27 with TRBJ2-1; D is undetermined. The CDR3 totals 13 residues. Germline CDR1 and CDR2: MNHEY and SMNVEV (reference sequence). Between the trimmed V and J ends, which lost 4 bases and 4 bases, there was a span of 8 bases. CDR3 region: CASSYDLYNEQFF. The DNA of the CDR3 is TGTGCCAGCAGTTACGACTTATACAATGAGCAGTTCTTC.

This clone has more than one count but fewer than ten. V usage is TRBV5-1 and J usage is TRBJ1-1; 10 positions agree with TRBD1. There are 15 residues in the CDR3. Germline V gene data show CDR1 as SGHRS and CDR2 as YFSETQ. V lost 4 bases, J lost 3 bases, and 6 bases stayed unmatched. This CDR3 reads CASSQRQGADTEAFF. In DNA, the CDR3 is TGCGCCAGCAGCCAGAGACAGGGGGCTGACACTGAAGCTTTCTTT.

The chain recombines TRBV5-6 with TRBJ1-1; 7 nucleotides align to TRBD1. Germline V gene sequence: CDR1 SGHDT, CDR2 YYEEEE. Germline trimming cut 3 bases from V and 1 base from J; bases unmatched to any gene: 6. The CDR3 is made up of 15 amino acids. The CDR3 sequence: CASSSPGQTNTEAFF. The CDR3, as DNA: TGTGCCAGCAGCTCACCGGGACAGACGAACACTGAAGCTTTCTTT.

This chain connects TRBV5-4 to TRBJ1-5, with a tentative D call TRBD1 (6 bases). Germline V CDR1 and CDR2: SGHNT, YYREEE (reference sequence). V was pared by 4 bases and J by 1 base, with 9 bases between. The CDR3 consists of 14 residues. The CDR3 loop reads CASSPGVSNQPQHF. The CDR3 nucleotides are TGTGCCAGCAGCCCAGGGGTCAGCAATCAGCCCCAGCATTTT.

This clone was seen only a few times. In DNA form, the CDR3 reads TGTGCCAGCAGCGTTTCAGGGGATCTCAACACTGAAGCTTTCTTT. Translating gives CASSVSGDLNTEAFF. This rearrangement joins TRBV9 to TRBJ1-1; possible D gene TRBD1, 6 bases. V was cut by 2 bases and J by 2 bases, with 13 bases left in between. This CDR3 has 15 residues. The germline gives CDR1 SGDLS, CDR2 YYNGEE.

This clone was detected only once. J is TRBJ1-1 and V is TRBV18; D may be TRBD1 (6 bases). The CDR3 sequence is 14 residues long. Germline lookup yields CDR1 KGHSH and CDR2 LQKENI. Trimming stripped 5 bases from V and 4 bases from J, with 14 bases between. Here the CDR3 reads CASSSGQKGTEAFF. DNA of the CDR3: TGTGCCAGCTCATCTGGACAGAAGGGCACTGAAGCTTTCTTT.

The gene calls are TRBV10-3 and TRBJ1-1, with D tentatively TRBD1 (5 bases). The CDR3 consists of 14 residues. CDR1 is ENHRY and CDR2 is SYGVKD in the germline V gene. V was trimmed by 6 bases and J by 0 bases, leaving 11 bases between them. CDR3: CAIRGVQMNTEAFF. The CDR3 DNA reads TGTGCCATCAGGGGGGTCCAGATGAACACTGAAGCTTTCTTT.

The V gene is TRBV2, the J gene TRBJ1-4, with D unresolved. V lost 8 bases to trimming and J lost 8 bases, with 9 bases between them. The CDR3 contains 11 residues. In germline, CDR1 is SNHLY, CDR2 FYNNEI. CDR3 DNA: TGTGCCAGCGGGAGTAGCGAAAAACTGTTTTTT. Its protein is CASGSSEKLFF.

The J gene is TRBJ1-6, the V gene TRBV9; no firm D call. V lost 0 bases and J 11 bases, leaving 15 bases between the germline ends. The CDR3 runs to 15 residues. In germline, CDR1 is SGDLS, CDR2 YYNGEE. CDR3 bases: TGTGCCAGCAGCGTAGATTCTGGGGAAGGAACACCCCTCCACTTT. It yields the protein CASSVDSGEGTPLHF.

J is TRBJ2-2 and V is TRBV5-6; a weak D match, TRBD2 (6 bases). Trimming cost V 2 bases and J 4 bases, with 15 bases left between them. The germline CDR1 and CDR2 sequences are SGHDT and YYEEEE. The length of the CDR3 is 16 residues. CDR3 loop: CASSFRSDYPTGELFF. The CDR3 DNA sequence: TGTGCCAGCAGCTTCCGATCGGACTACCCCACCGGGGAGCTGTTTTTT.

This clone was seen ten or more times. CDR3 in amino acids: CASSLSNDEKLFF. The DNA of the CDR3 is TGTGCCAGCAGTTTATCCAATGATGAAAAACTGTTTTTT. V gene TRBV28 combines with J gene TRBJ1-4; D is unclear. CDR3 length: 13 residues. V was cut by 1 base and J by 6 bases, with 6 bases left in between. The germline CDR1 and CDR2 sequences are MDHEN and SYDVKM.

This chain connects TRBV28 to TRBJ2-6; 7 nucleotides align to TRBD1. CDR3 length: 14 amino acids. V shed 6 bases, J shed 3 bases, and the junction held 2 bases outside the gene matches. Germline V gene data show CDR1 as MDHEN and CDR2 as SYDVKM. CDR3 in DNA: TGTGCCAGCAGAACAGGGGTTGGGGCCAACGTCCTGACTTTC. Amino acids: CASRTGVGANVLTF.

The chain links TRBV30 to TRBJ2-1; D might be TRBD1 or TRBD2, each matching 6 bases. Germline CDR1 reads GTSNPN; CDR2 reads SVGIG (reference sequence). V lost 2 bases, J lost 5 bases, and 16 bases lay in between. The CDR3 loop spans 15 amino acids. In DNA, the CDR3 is TGTGCCTGGAGTTCCCTAAGGAGGGGGGACAATGAGCAGTTCTTC. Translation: CAWSSLRRGDNEQFF.